A selection of T cell receptor beta chains follows, all from one sample in a study of immune cell composition in non-small cell lung cancer. Using immunoSEQ multiplex PCR, the repertoire was profiled, and TCRdb retains in-frame clones only, with some absent. The sample lists around 1,600 clones; 80% to 85% were seen once. Input material: lung tumor tissue. The receptors shown here come from a human donor with non-small cell lung cancer. Both conserved end residues are part of each CDR3. Fields, in order: clone size, V gene, D gene, J gene, CDR3 DNA, CDR3 protein. D genes are given only for firm matches. The size entry is marked missing in some rows and otherwise reads once, few, many or a size class.

>.|TRBV2|.|TRBJ2-1
TGTGCCAGCAGTGTTGAGCGCACCTACAATGAGCAGTTCTTC
CASSVERTYNEQFF
>.|TRBV5-4|.|TRBJ1-2
TGCGCCAGCAGCCAAGGCGGGGGGTCAAACTATGGCTACACCTTC
CASSQGGGSNYGYTF
>.|TRBV6-5|TRBD1|TRBJ2-5
TGTGCCAGCAGTTACGGGTTCAGGGGGAAGACCCAGTACTTC
CASSYGFRGKTQYF
>.|TRBV6-5|.|TRBJ2-1
TGTGCCAGCAGTCAGGGGCTCGAAGGACTCAATGAGCAGTTCTTC
CASSQGLEGLNEQFF
>.|TRBV30|TRBD1|TRBJ2-2
TGTGCCTGGAGTGTAGGACAGGTTCACACCGGGGAGCTGTTTTTT
CAWSVGQVHTGELFF
>large|TRBV7-6|.|TRBJ1-6
TGTGCCAGCAGCTTAGGGGGGGGCCTCCAGGCTCTCCACTTT
CASSLGGGLQALHF
>once|TRBV7-9|.|TRBJ2-3
TGTGCCAGCAGTCGAGTAGATACGCAGTATTTT
CASSRVDTQYF
>.|TRBV19|.|TRBJ2-7
TGTGCCAGTAGTACAGGCTCCTACGAGCAGTACTTC
CASSTGSYEQYF
>once|TRBV10-3|.|TRBJ2-5
TGTGCCAGCCGGGACTTACAAGAGACCCAGTACTTC
CASRDLQETQYF
>.|TRBV6-5|.|TRBJ1-2
TGTGCCAGCAGCCTCACGACCACAGGGTTACAGGGCTACACCTTC
CASSLTTTGLQGYTF
>.|TRBV5-1|.|TRBJ2-1
TGCGCCAGCAGCTTGCGCGCAGGGAACAATGAGCAGTTCTTC
CASSLRAGNNEQFF
>.|TRBV7-2|.|TRBJ2-1
TGTGCCAGCAGCTACAGGGAACAGGTTGAGCAGTTCTTC
CASSYREQVEQFF
>.|TRBV14|.|TRBJ1-6
TGTGCCAGCAGCCAAGCCCAGGGAATGAATTCACCCCTCCACTTT
CASSQAQGMNSPLHF
>.|TRBV6-5|.|TRBJ2-2
TGTGCCAGCAGACTAGGTGGTGGCACCGGGGAGCTGTTTTTT
CASRLGGGTGELFF
>few|TRBV6-5|TRBD1|TRBJ2-3
TGTGCCACCGGGACAGGGTCGACTTCGCAGTATTTT
CATGTGSTSQYF
>.|TRBV7-9|.|TRBJ1-5
TGTGCCAGCAGCTTAGCCGGGGGGGGGCAGCCCCAGCATTTT
CASSLAGGGQPQHF
>once|TRBV10-2|TRBD1|TRBJ1-2
TGCGCCAGCAGTGAGTCCCGGACAGGGACACGCTACACCTTC
CASSESRTGTRYTF
>.|TRBV30|.|TRBJ2-3
TGTGCCTGGAGTCCGAACCCCCGGACAGCAAATACGCAGTATTTT
CAWSPNPRTANTQYF
>.|TRBV7-9|TRBD1|TRBJ1-2
TGTGCCAGCAGCGCCGACAGGGAATATGGCTACACCTTC
CASSADREYGYTF
>.|TRBV30|.|TRBJ1-4
TGTGCCTCAGAAGACCCGGACACGTCTAATGAAAAACTGTTTTTT
CASEDPDTSNEKLFF
>.|TRBV5-1|.|TRBJ2-2
TGCGCCAGCAGCTTGGGTCCGGGGGCGAACACCGGGGAGCTGTTTTTT
CASSLGPGANTGELFF
>.|TRBV5-5|TRBD1|TRBJ1-1
TGTGCCAGCAGCGGCCCTCCATCTCTACAGGGGTACACTGAAGCTTTCTTT
CASSGPPSLQGYTEAFF
>once|TRBV19|.|TRBJ2-6
TGTGCCAGTAGTATTGGCGGGACTGGGGCCAACGTCCTGACTTTC
CASSIGGTGANVLTF
>.|TRBV2|.|TRBJ1-4
TGTGCCAGCAGAGGACTTGAAAAACTGTTTTTT
CASRGLEKLFF
>.|TRBV29-1|.|TRBJ2-1
TGCAGCGTCTACGGACTCCCGTACAATGAGCAGTTCTTC
CSVYGLPYNEQFF
>.|TRBV28|.|TRBJ1-6
TGTGCCAGCAGTTTGGAGACAGAAAATTCACCCCTCCACTTT
CASSLETENSPLHF
>.|TRBV7-9|TRBD1|TRBJ1-1
TGTGCCAGCAGCCAGACAGGGTCCCCGAACACTGAAGCTTTCTTT
CASSQTGSPNTEAFF
>large|TRBV4-1|.|TRBJ1-6
TGCGCCAGCAGCCAAGTTTCCCAGGGTGGTTCACCCCTCCACTTT
CASSQVSQGGSPLHF
>.|TRBV2|.|TRBJ1-6
TGTGCCAGCAGCGCGGGGACTTTGCCTAATTCACCCCTCCACTTT
CASSAGTLPNSPLHF
>.|TRBV9|.|TRBJ2-2
TGTGCCAGCAGTAGCTGGGGGCAGACCGGGGAGCTGTTTTTT
CASSSWGQTGELFF
>.|TRBV5-6|TRBD2|TRBJ2-3
TGTGCCAGCCTTAAGGGACTAGCGGCCACAGATACGCAGTATTTT
CASLKGLAATDTQYF
>.|TRBV27|.|TRBJ1-6
TGTGCCAGCAGTTTAACACTGGCAGGGCTTTCACCCCTCCACTTT
CASSLTLAGLSPLHF
>.|TRBV11-2|TRBD2|TRBJ2-5
TGTGCCAGCAGCTATAGCGGGGGGGCCGGTACCCAGTACTTC
CASSYSGGAGTQYF
>.|TRBV19|.|TRBJ1-2
TGTGCCAGTAGTCCCCGGGCCACGCGGGAGGCGGGCTACACCTTC
CASSPRATREAGYTF
>.|TRBV28|.|TRBJ2-3
TGTGCCAGTGTTAATGGGGCTAGTTTGTTGGGGGATACGCAGTATTTT
CASVNGASLLGDTQYF
>.|TRBV18|TRBD1|TRBJ1-2
TGTGCCAGCTCACCACCGCTACCAGGGGGCGACGGCTACACCTTC
CASSPPLPGGDGYTF
>.|TRBV5-1|.|TRBJ1-1
TGCGCCAGCAGCGGGCAGTCCATGAACACTGAAGCTTTCTTT
CASSGQSMNTEAFF
>.|TRBV4-1|.|TRBJ2-4
TGCGCCAGCAGCCAGGACTACACCTTCATTCAGTACTTC
CASSQDYTFIQYF
>.|TRBV30|.|TRBJ1-3
TGTGCCCTACAGCCCCTTATCGATGGAAACACCATATATTTT
CALQPLIDGNTIYF
>.|TRBV30|.|TRBJ2-3
TGTGCCTGCGAACAGGGAGGGGGCACAGATACGCAGTATTTT
CACEQGGGTDTQYF
>.|TRBV5-4|.|TRBJ1-1
TGTGCCAGCAGCAAACAGGCGAACACTGAAGCTTTCTTT
CASSKQANTEAFF
>.|TRBV4-3|TRBD1|TRBJ2-2
TGCGCCAGCAGCCAAGCTGTACCGGGACAGGGGGTGATTAACACCGGGGAGCTGTTTTTT
CASSQAVPGQGVINTGELFF
>.|TRBV4-1|.|TRBJ2-3
TGCGCCAGCAGCCAAGAGCATGGACAGAGTTCCTGGGATACGCAGTATTTT
CASSQEHGQSSWDTQYF
>.|TRBV5-1|.|TRBJ1-1
TGCGCCAGCAGCTTGGATTGGGGGGGCGGCACTGAAGCTTTCTTT
CASSLDWGGGTEAFF
>.|TRBV7-9|.|TRBJ2-2
TGTGCCAGCAGCGTATCAACAGGTTACACCGGGGAGCTGTTTTTT
CASSVSTGYTGELFF
>.|TRBV6-6|.|TRBJ2-1
TGTGCCAGCAGTTATAACAGCAACAATGAGCAGTTCTTC
CASSYNSNNEQFF
>once|TRBV4-3|TRBD1|TRBJ1-4
TGCGCCAGCAGCCAACTTGTCACAGGGGGCAGTAATGAAAAACTGTTTTTT
CASSQLVTGGSNEKLFF
>.|TRBV18|TRBD1|TRBJ2-2
TGTGCCAGCTCACAACCGGGACAGGGGGACACCGGGGAGCTGTTTTTT
CASSQPGQGDTGELFF
>.|TRBV4-3|TRBD1|TRBJ1-1
TGCGCCAGCAGCCAAGGTCGGACAGGGGGGGTCACTGAAGCTTTCTTT
CASSQGRTGGVTEAFF
>.|TRBV11-2|.|TRBJ1-1
TGTGCCAGCAGCCGGACACAGAACACTGAAGCTTTCTTT
CASSRTQNTEAFF
>.|TRBV6-4|TRBD1|TRBJ2-3
TGTGCCAGCGGACAGGGAGACACAGATACGCAGTATTTT
CASGQGDTDTQYF
>.|TRBV27|.|TRBJ1-5
TGTGCCAGCAGGGTTGGGGGGGGAGGGCAGCCCCAGCATTTT
CASRVGGGGQPQHF